This passage covers 32 T cell receptor beta chains from one sample sequenced in a study of CD8 T cells in ankylosing spondylitis. TCRdb called the 5' RACE reads again in MiXCR, with one record for every CDR3 protein. In the table there are 200,000 to 250,000 distinct CDR3 sequences, about a quarter of which are singletons. Sequenced input: blood, either unsorted or a sorted T cell fraction (not recorded which). Every receptor here comes from a male donor with ankylosing spondylitis or in good health (not recorded which).

The rearrangement uses TRBV20-1 and TRBJ2-1; 9 nucleotides agree with TRBD2. V lost 2 bases to trimming and J lost 7 bases; unmatched junction nucleotides: 6. This CDR3 is 14 amino acids long. Germline V gene sequence: CDR1 DFQATT, CDR2 SNEGSKA (reference sequence). The CDR3 DNA reads TGCAGTGCTAGACTAGCGGGATCGTTGAATGAGCAGTTCTTC. Translated: CSARLAGSLNEQFF.

This clonotype occurred many times. This chain uses TRBV6-1 with TRBJ1-1, with TRBD1 as a possible D gene (6 bases). The CDR3 is 15 residues long. The V end lost 0 bases, the J end lost 5 bases, and 13 bases lay between the germline ends. CDR1 and CDR2 from the germline V gene are MNHNS and SASEGT. CDR3 sequence reads: CASSEAKGGRTEAFF. DNA for the CDR3: TGTGCCAGCAGTGAAGCGAAGGGGGGTCGGACTGAAGCTTTCTTT.

This clonotype was observed a handful of times. Germline and junction disagree at one end, which may indicate a read error. The chain couples TRBV7-7 to TRBJ2-7; TRBD2 might be the D (5 bases). The CDR3 contains 15 residues. The germline V gene encodes CDR1 SSHAT and CDR2 FNYEAQ (reference sequence). CDR3 DNA sequence: TGTGCTAGCAGCAGAGACTACGGAAGCTCCTACGAGCAGTACTTC. Translation gives CASSRDYGSSYEQYF.

This clonotype was counted ten times or more. This rearrangement joins TRBV9 to TRBJ2-7; 9 bases align to TRBD2. The CDR3 has 14 residues. The junction had 8 bases not matched to a gene; V was cut back by 4 bases and J by 6 bases. From germline, CDR1 is SGDLS and CDR2 YYNGEE. The CDR3 DNA reads as TGTGCCAGCAGCCCGGGACTAGCCCTCTCCGAGCAGTACTTC. This encodes CASSPGLALSEQYF.

J is TRBJ2-2 and V is TRBV5-1; D possibly corresponds to TRBD2 (6 bases). The CDR3 has 14 amino acids. CDR1 and CDR2 from the germline V gene are SGHRS and YFSETQ. Trimming stripped 4 bases from V and 2 bases from J, with 9 bases between. The CDR3 DNA reads TGCGCCAGCAGCGAGGGACTTAACACCGGGGAGCTGTTTTTT. Residues: CASSEGLNTGELFF.

This clonotype was picked up many times. The chain has TRBV12-3 or TRBV12-4 and TRBJ2-7; 11 bases align to TRBD2. This CDR3 is built from 13 residues. The junction had 2 bases not matched to a gene; V was cut back by 6 bases and J by 4 bases. Here the CDR3 reads CASRLAGVYEQYF. The DNA for the CDR3 is TGTGCCAGCAGACTAGCGGGAGTTTACGAGCAGTACTTC.

A word on this clonotype: With a much larger clone just one base away, this may be a read error. The chain combines TRBV28 with TRBJ1-5; D ambiguous. The ends were cut back, 5 bases at V and 7 bases at J, with 15 bases in the middle. Germline V CDR1 and CDR2: MDHEN, SYDVKM. The CDR3 is made up of 14 amino acids. In DNA form, the CDR3 reads TGTGCCAGCAGTCCCCAGACTGTAAGGCAGCCCCAGCATTTT. It translates to CASSPQTVRQPQHF.

The chain is built from TRBV5-4 and TRBJ2-1, with D perhaps TRBD1 (6 bases). The CDR3 sequence is 15 residues long. Germline V gene lookup returns CDR1 SGHNT and CDR2 YYREEE (reference sequence). The ends were cut back, 3 bases at V and 6 bases at J, with 16 bases in the middle. The CDR3 region is CASSWGTLPLNEQFF. The CDR3, as DNA: TGTGCCAGCAGCTGGGGGACACTTCCTCTCAATGAGCAGTTCTTC.

This clonotype has ten or more counts. This sequence joins TRBV29-1 and TRBJ2-7, with D possibly being TRBD1 (6 bases). The length of the CDR3 is 11 residues. The germline V and J ends were trimmed by 6 bases and 4 bases, with 10 bases remaining between them. CDR1 SQVTM and CDR2 ANQGSEA come from the germline V gene. Written as DNA, the CDR3 is TGCAGCGTACAGGGACAATACGAGCAGTACTTC. Translation: CSVQGQYEQYF.

The chain has TRBV6-5 and TRBJ2-1, with 11 bases fitting TRBD2. Germline assignment: CDR1 MNHEY and CDR2 SVGAGI. The CDR3 loop spans 16 amino acids. J was trimmed by 7 bases and V by 6 bases; bases with no gene match: 11. This chain's CDR3 is CASRSSSGRRNNEQFF. Written as DNA, the CDR3 is TGTGCCAGCAGATCCTCTAGCGGGAGGCGGAATAATGAGCAGTTCTTC.

This clonotype has ten or more counts. The gene calls are TRBV24-1 and TRBJ2-1; tentatively, D is TRBD2 (6 bases). Germline V gene sequence: CDR1 KGHDR, CDR2 SFDVKD. The germline V and J ends were trimmed by 3 bases and 4 bases, with 15 bases remaining between them. The CDR3 is 16 residues long. In nucleotides, the CDR3 is TGTGCCACCAGTGATCCGAGAACGGGACTTTACAATGAGCAGTTCTTC. Its translation is CATSDPRTGLYNEQFF.

J is TRBJ2-7 and V is TRBV20-1; D may be TRBD2 (7 bases). The length of the CDR3 is 14 residues. The germline V gene encodes CDR1 DFQATT and CDR2 SNEGSKA (reference sequence). V lost 3 bases to trimming and J lost 4 bases, with 16 bases between them. The CDR3 sequence: CSARVGGARYEQYF. The DNA of the CDR3 is TGCAGTGCTAGGGTAGGGGGGGCTCGGTACGAGCAGTACTTC.

This clonotype was observed a few times. The V gene is TRBV3-1, the J gene TRBJ1-2; tentative D call: TRBD1 (5 bases). This CDR3 region has 14 residues. Trimming took off 6 bases at V and 1 base at J, with 12 bases between the two ends. Per germline, CDR1 LGHDT and CDR2 YNNKEL (reference sequence). The CDR3 nucleotides are TGTGCCAGCAGTCGGGACGGGCTTAACTATGGCTACACCTTC. Protein sequence: CASSRDGLNYGYTF.

V gene TRBV20-1 combines with J gene TRBJ1-2; no reliable D call. There are 14 residues in the CDR3. Germline values: CDR1 DFQATT, CDR2 SNEGSKA (reference sequence). V lost 6 bases and J lost 0, with 14 bases in between. CDR3 residues: CSARPGKTNYGYTF. As DNA, the CDR3 is TGCAGTGCGAGGCCGGGAAAAACTAACTATGGCTACACCTTC.

This clonotype was seen only a few times. The chain links TRBV20-1 to TRBJ2-1, with TRBD2 matching 15 bases. This CDR3 contains 20 residues. Germline-derived CDR1 and CDR2 are DFQATT and SNEGSKA (reference sequence). The V segment lost 6 bases and the J segment 7 bases; nucleotides outside the gene matches: 22. The CDR3 bases are TGCAGTGCCTCTGCTCAATGGACTAGCGGGAGGGCCCTCGGCCCTAATGAGCAGTTCTTC. Translated: CSASAQWTSGRALGPNEQFF.

This clonotype was counted many times. The chain is built from TRBV7-2 and TRBJ2-6; D is undetermined. V lost 2 bases, J lost 4 bases, and 9 bases lay in between. CDR1 and CDR2 (germline): SGHTA, FQGNSA. The CDR3 extends over 15 amino acids. The CDR3 loop reads CASSLTISGANVLTF. CDR3 DNA: TGTGCCAGCAGCTTAACAATCTCCGGGGCCAACGTCCTGACTTTC.

The table lists this clonotype with many counts. The genes are TRBV29-1 and TRBJ2-3; possibly TRBD1 or TRBD2 for D (5 bases each). Germline assignment: CDR1 SQVTM and CDR2 ANQGSEA. CDR3 size: 13 residues. With 5 bases removed from V and 2 bases from J, the gap between germline ends came to 11 bases. This CDR3 is CSVRGRITDTQYF. The CDR3 DNA reads as TGCAGCGTTCGGGGACGGATCACAGATACGCAGTATTTT.

This clonotype was observed at least ten times. The V and J genes are TRBV6-5 and TRBJ1-1; D gene uncertain. The germline CDR1 and CDR2 sequences are MNHEY and SVGAGI. This CDR3 spans 17 amino acids. V was cut by 2 bases and J by 0 bases, with 16 bases left in between. The CDR3 reads CASSYPNDGALNTEAFF. CDR3 nucleotides: TGTGCCAGCAGTTACCCTAATGACGGCGCGTTGAACACTGAAGCTTTCTTT.

CDR3 sequence (DNA): TGCAGTGTCCCGCCAAGCGGGCAAGCCGAGCAGTACTTC. The encoded protein is CSVPPSGQAEQYF. This chain links TRBV20-1 with TRBJ2-7; TRBD2 is a possible D gene (6 bases). V was clipped by 7 bases and J by 6 bases, with 19 bases between them. The CDR3 extends over 13 amino acids. CDR1 is DFQATT, CDR2 SNEGSKA, per germline (reference sequence).

Many counts were recorded for this clonotype. The V and J genes are TRBV12-3 or TRBV12-4 and TRBJ2-1; 9 bases are a match to TRBD2. V was pared by 1 base and J by 7 bases, with 5 bases of the junction left unmatched. The CDR3 is 15 residues long. As DNA, the CDR3 is TGTGCCAGCAGTTTAGTAGCGGGAGTATTTAATGAGCAGTTCTTC. This encodes CASSLVAGVFNEQFF.

In its sample, this clonotype was seen a few times. The genes are TRBV7-2 and TRBJ2-3; no clear D. Between the trimmed V and J ends, which lost 0 bases and 2 bases, there was a span of 12 bases. The germline gives CDR1 SGHTA, CDR2 FQGNSA. The CDR3 is 16 residues long. The CDR3 DNA reads as TGTGCCAGCAGCTTAGCATATCGGCAAAACACAGATACGCAGTATTTT. It specifies CASSLAYRQNTDTQYF.

At least ten counts were recorded for this clonotype. The rearrangement links TRBV27 to TRBJ2-3; 9 bases are shared with TRBD1. V gave up 6 bases and J gave up 3 bases; unmatched junction bases: 7. Germline assignment: CDR1 MNHEY and CDR2 SMNVEV (reference sequence). The CDR3 runs 15 residues. The DNA for the CDR3 is TGTGCCAGCAGACGGACAGGGGTAAAGACAGATACGCAGTATTTT. Translated, it gives CASRRTGVKTDTQYF.

This clonotype showed up many times. The DNA for the CDR3 is TGTGCCAGCAGACCCCAGGAACTAGGCCGGGCCTACGAGCAGTACTTC. Translated, it gives CASRPQELGRAYEQYF. The V and J genes are TRBV6-1 and TRBJ2-7, with a tentative D call TRBD2 (5 bases). The CDR3 totals 16 residues. Deletions cut 6 bases from V and 2 bases from J, with 20 bases between. CDR1 is MNHNS, CDR2 SASEGT, per germline.

This clonotype was seen a few times. The V and J genes are TRBV20-1 and TRBJ2-2; 14 bases match TRBD2. V shed 6 bases, J shed 5 bases, and the junction held 11 bases outside the gene matches. Germline V gives CDR1 DFQATT, CDR2 SNEGSKA (reference sequence). The CDR3 spans 17 residues. The CDR3, as DNA: TGCAGTGCGCTCCCCGGACTAGCGGGAGGTGGGACCGGGGAGCTGTTTTTT. This translates into CSALPGLAGGGTGELFF.

The rearrangement uses TRBV13 and TRBJ2-1; TRBD2 agrees at 7 bases. The junction had 6 bases not matched to a gene; V was cut back by 4 bases and J by 0 bases. Germline V gene sequence: CDR1 PRHDT, CDR2 FYEKMQ (reference sequence). CDR3 size: 16 residues. CDR3 residues: CASSYSGMHSYNEQFF. DNA of the CDR3: TGTGCCAGCAGCTACAGCGGGATGCACTCCTACAATGAGCAGTTCTTC.

This clonotype showed up many times. This chain links TRBV12-3 or TRBV12-4 with TRBJ1-5; weak D call: TRBD1 (5 bases). Trimming removed 6 bases at V and 3 bases at J, with 15 bases between. The CDR3 is 15 amino acids. CDR3 bases: TGTGCCAGCAGCCCGGGGCAGGGCAACAATCAGCCCCAGCATTTT. This sequence encodes CASSPGQGNNQPQHF.

This clonotype was seen repeatedly, ten times or more. The chain is built from TRBV5-1 and TRBJ2-1; 15 positions agree with TRBD2. Germline CDR1 is SGHRS and CDR2 is YFSETQ. Germline trimming cut 4 bases from V and 2 bases from J; bases unmatched to any gene: 7. The CDR3 sequence is 18 residues long. The CDR3 DNA follows: TGCGCCAGCAGCCCTGGACTAGCGGGAGGGAGGACCTACAATGAGCAGTTCTTC. Protein sequence: CASSPGLAGGRTYNEQFF. Variable domain in full (rest from reference TRBV5-1 and TRBJ2-1): KAGVTQTPRYLIKTRGQQVTLSCSPISGHRSVSWYQQTPGQGLQFLFEYFSETQRNKGNFPGRFSGRQFSNSRSEMNVSTLELGDSALYLCASSPGLAGGRTYNEQFFGPGTRLTVL.

This clonotype was seen ten or more times. The V call is TRBV29-1, the J call TRBJ1-1, with unresolved D. V was pared by 2 bases and J by 1 base, with 5 bases between. Germline CDR1 is SQVTM and CDR2 is ANQGSEA. The CDR3 has 12 residues. CDR3 DNA sequence: TGCAGCGTTGAACGACAGAACACTGAAGCTTTCTTT. Its translation: CSVERQNTEAFF.

This clonotype was seen ten or more times. V gene TRBV20-1 combines with J gene TRBJ2-7; D unclear. CDR3 length: 12 residues. Germline assignment: CDR1 DFQATT and CDR2 SNEGSKA (reference sequence). The V and J ends lost 3 bases and 3 bases respectively, with 9 bases between them. The CDR3 DNA is TGCAGTGCTAGGCCAGCCCACTACGAGCAGTACTTC. Protein sequence: CSARPAHYEQYF.

This clonotype was found many times. The junction departs from germline at one end; a sequencing error may be responsible. The V and J genes are TRBV20-1 and TRBJ2-3; the D gene is possibly TRBD1 (6 bases). Germline V gives CDR1 DFQATT, CDR2 SNEGSKA (reference sequence). The CDR3 sequence is 12 residues long. The CDR3 loop is CSGRGGTDTQYF. DNA for the CDR3: TGCAGTGGTAGAGGGGGAACAGATACGCAGTATTTT.

This clonotype was picked up many times. The V gene is TRBV4-2, the J gene TRBJ2-1; tentative D call: TRBD2 (5 bases). The CDR3 length is 13 residues. Per the germline V gene, CDR1 is LGHNA and CDR2 is YNFKEQ. Deletions cut 0 bases from V and 10 bases from J, with 10 bases between. In DNA form, the CDR3 reads TGTGCCAGCAGCCAAGAGAGGGCGACCGAGCAGTTCTTC. It translates to CASSQERATEQFF.

The rearrangement joins TRBV7-8 to TRBJ2-5; 12 bases match TRBD2. The V and J ends lost 6 bases and 5 bases, in that order; junction bases with no gene match: 7. CDR1 and CDR2 (germline): SGHVS, FQNEAQ. The CDR3 covers 15 residues. As DNA, the CDR3 is TGTGCCAGCAGTCAGACTAGCGGGAGAGAGGAGACCCAGTACTTC. It specifies CASSQTSGREETQYF.